The T cell receptor (beta chain) under discussion was sequenced for a study of blood T cell repertoires in COVID-19. Overall study: The United States, Italy and Spain were the sources of the acute and convalescent COVID-19 samples.

This clone was picked up one time. Here immunoSEQ multiplex PCR was the method, and the copy in TCRdb shows in-frame clones only, minus some. There are under 350,000 clones in the sample; about nine tenths occur only once, and 1.5% to 2% lies in the top ten. CDR1 SNHLY and CDR2 FYNNEI come from the germline V gene. This CDR3 is built from 12 residues. V lost 6 bases and J lost 5, with 7 bases in between. Cohort assignment relied on participant-reported clinical history. The sequencing sample was made of PBMCs or T cells enriched from blood (not recorded which). This sequence was found in a woman in her 40s who had recovered from COVID-19. The chain has TRBV2 and TRBJ1-4, with a tentative D call TRBD1 (6 bases). The DNA of the CDR3 is TGTGCCAGCAGGAGGGGGAATGAAAAACTGTTTTTT. This gives the protein CASRRGNEKLFF. Full variable domain (missing parts from reference TRBV2 and TRBJ1-4): EPEVTQTPSHQVTQMGQEVILRCVPISNHLYFYWYRQILGQKVEFLVSFYNNEISEKSEIFDDQFSVERPDGSNFTLKIRSTKLEDSAMYFCASRRGNEKLFFGSGTQLSVL.